This T cell receptor (beta chain) was sequenced in a study of blood T cell repertoires in COVID-19. Study-level information: The cDNA or gDNA used as material had been derived from T cells, B-cell-depleted T cells, or PBMCs.

Germline-derived CDR1 and CDR2 are MDHEN and SYDVKM. This CDR3 contains 15 residues. Losses at the gene ends were 5 bases for V and 3 bases for J; bases not matched to a gene: 8. This table comes from immunoSEQ multiplex PCR, and its TCRdb copy is limited to in-frame clones, with some not included. The sample records roughly 290,000 clones, approximately 86% being singletons. Patients from Seattle were sampled longitudinally, starting during active infection. Sample: peripheral blood. The J gene is TRBJ1-2, the V gene TRBV28, with 8 bases aligning to TRBD1. The source of this sequence is a human donor with COVID-19, enrolled during active disease. The donor label of this sample is uncertain. The CDR3 coding sequence is TGTGCCAGCAGTCCGACAGGGGAGGCGTACTATGGCTACACCTTC. Translating it yields CASSPTGEAYYGYTF.